Listed below are T cell receptor beta chains from one sample, sequenced in a study of blood T cell repertoires in COVID-19. The data were produced by immunoSEQ multiplex PCR, yet TCRdb's version contains in-frame clones alone and is incomplete. The table has about 280,000 clones, about 90% seen once. The sequenced material came from peripheral blood. Receptors were obtained from a woman aged 25-40 years who had recovered from COVID-19. Both conserved end residues are part of each CDR3. The order of the fields is D gene, J gene, V gene, clone size, CDR3 protein, CDR3 DNA. A D gene is named only where the DNA matches it firmly. For some rows the clone size is stated as once, few or many, or as a class when expanded; others skip it.

D gene: TRBD2
J gene: TRBJ2-1
V gene: TRBV19
clone size: NA
CDR3 protein: CASSEASGRVFAEQFF
CDR3 DNA: TGTGCCAGTAGTGAGGCTAGCGGGAGGGTTTTTGCTGAGCAGTTCTTC

D gene: TRBD1
J gene: TRBJ1-4
V gene: TRBV27
clone size: NA
CDR3 protein: CASSPGTGEKLFF
CDR3 DNA: TGTGCCAGCAGCCCCGGGACAGGGGAAAAACTGTTTTTT

D gene: TRBD1
J gene: TRBJ2-1
V gene: TRBV29-1
clone size: NA
CDR3 protein: CSVSGTGNYNEQFF
CDR3 DNA: TGCAGCGTTTCCGGGACAGGGAACTACAATGAGCAGTTCTTC

D gene: NA
J gene: TRBJ2-3
V gene: TRBV2
clone size: NA
CDR3 protein: CARWEGETDTQYF
CDR3 DNA: TGTGCCAGATGGGAGGGGGAGACAGATACGCAGTATTTT

D gene: TRBD2
J gene: TRBJ2-7
V gene: TRBV28
clone size: NA
CDR3 protein: CASSLSAGGPTYEQYF
CDR3 DNA: TGTGCCAGCAGTTTATCGGCGGGAGGACCCACCTACGAGCAGTACTTC

D gene: NA
J gene: TRBJ2-7
V gene: TRBV5-6
clone size: NA
CDR3 protein: CASSLRSGYEQYF
CDR3 DNA: TGTGCCAGCAGCTTGAGGTCAGGGTACGAGCAGTACTTC

D gene: NA
J gene: TRBJ2-2
V gene: TRBV4-3
clone size: few
CDR3 protein: CASSQEVPSAGTVGELFF
CDR3 DNA: TGCGCCAGCAGCCAAGAAGTTCCTAGCGCCGGGACTGTCGGGGAGCTGTTTTTT

D gene: TRBD2
J gene: TRBJ2-3
V gene: TRBV4-2
clone size: NA
CDR3 protein: CASSQDWGGTDTQYF
CDR3 DNA: TGTGCCAGCAGCCAAGATTGGGGGGGGACAGATACGCAGTATTTT

D gene: NA
J gene: TRBJ2-1
V gene: TRBV4-2
clone size: once
CDR3 protein: CASSQDPVPREKNEQFF
CDR3 DNA: TGTGCCAGCAGCCAAGATCCTGTACCCCGAGAAAAAAATGAGCAGTTCTTC

D gene: NA
J gene: TRBJ2-7
V gene: TRBV19
clone size: NA
CDR3 protein: CASSWGLGADYEQYF
CDR3 DNA: TGTGCCAGTAGTTGGGGATTGGGAGCGGACTACGAGCAGTACTTC

D gene: TRBD1
J gene: TRBJ1-4
V gene: TRBV2
clone size: NA
CDR3 protein: CASSEDRGNEKLFF
CDR3 DNA: TGTGCCAGCAGTGAAGACAGGGGTAATGAAAAACTGTTTTTT

D gene: TRBD1
J gene: TRBJ2-5
V gene: TRBV5-5
clone size: NA
CDR3 protein: CASSLEGGKWETQYF
CDR3 DNA: TGTGCCAGCAGCTTGGAAGGGGGCAAGTGGGAGACCCAGTACTTC

D gene: NA
J gene: TRBJ2-2
V gene: TRBV6-4
clone size: NA
CDR3 protein: CASAPSPGTGELFF
CDR3 DNA: TGTGCCAGCGCCCCCTCTCCGGGAACCGGGGAGCTGTTTTTT

D gene: TRBD2
J gene: TRBJ2-7
V gene: TRBV28
clone size: few
CDR3 protein: CASSGTSGSGEQYF
CDR3 DNA: TGTGCCAGCAGCGGGACTAGCGGGTCTGGCGAGCAGTACTTC

D gene: TRBD2
J gene: TRBJ2-3
V gene: TRBV30
clone size: NA
CDR3 protein: CAWSPSGASTDTQYF
CDR3 DNA: TGTGCCTGGAGTCCCAGCGGGGCGAGCACAGATACGCAGTATTTT

D gene: TRBD2
J gene: TRBJ2-1
V gene: TRBV11-2
clone size: once
CDR3 protein: CASSLRLAGGHEQFF
CDR3 DNA: TGTGCCAGCAGCTTAAGACTAGCGGGGGGGCATGAGCAGTTCTTC

D gene: NA
J gene: TRBJ1-2
V gene: TRBV19
clone size: NA
CDR3 protein: CASKAAGDNYGYTF
CDR3 DNA: TGTGCCAGTAAGGCGGCAGGGGACAACTATGGCTACACCTTC

D gene: TRBD1
J gene: TRBJ1-4
V gene: TRBV27
clone size: NA
CDR3 protein: CASSKQGANEKLFF
CDR3 DNA: TGTGCCAGCAGTAAGCAGGGGGCTAATGAAAAACTGTTTTTT

D gene: NA
J gene: TRBJ2-1
V gene: TRBV6-5
clone size: NA
CDR3 protein: CASSYGGSSYNEQFF
CDR3 DNA: TGTGCCAGCAGTTATGGGGGCAGCTCCTACAATGAGCAGTTCTTC

D gene: NA
J gene: TRBJ1-1
V gene: TRBV11-2
clone size: NA
CDR3 protein: CASSLPGKNTEAFF
CDR3 DNA: TGTGCCAGCAGCTTACCAGGGAAGAACACTGAAGCTTTCTTT

D gene: NA
J gene: TRBJ2-1
V gene: TRBV30
clone size: NA
CDR3 protein: CAWSEEQGPYNEQFF
CDR3 DNA: TGTGCCTGGAGTGAAGAACAGGGCCCCTACAATGAGCAGTTCTTC

D gene: NA
J gene: TRBJ2-3
V gene: TRBV5-5
clone size: NA
CDR3 protein: CASSPLPGVDTQYF
CDR3 DNA: TGTGCCAGCAGCCCTCTTCCAGGGGTAGATACGCAGTATTTT

D gene: NA
J gene: TRBJ1-1
V gene: TRBV6-4
clone size: few
CDR3 protein: CASQVSSEMNTEAFF
CDR3 DNA: TGTGCCAGCCAAGTATCGAGCGAGATGAACACTGAAGCTTTCTTT

D gene: TRBD1
J gene: TRBJ1-6
V gene: TRBV6-5
clone size: NA
CDR3 protein: CASSSTSGTANSPLHF
CDR3 DNA: TGTGCCAGCAGTTCGACGTCCGGGACAGCTAATTCACCCCTCCACTTT

D gene: NA
J gene: TRBJ1-1
V gene: TRBV7-8
clone size: NA
CDR3 protein: CASRETRNTEAFF
CDR3 DNA: TGTGCCAGCAGAGAGACAAGGAACACTGAAGCTTTCTTT

D gene: NA
J gene: TRBJ1-5
V gene: TRBV27
clone size: NA
CDR3 protein: CASSLRGSGQPQHF
CDR3 DNA: TGTGCCAGCAGTTTACGGGGGAGTGGGCAGCCCCAGCATTTT

D gene: NA
J gene: TRBJ2-1
V gene: TRBV19
clone size: NA
CDR3 protein: CASSRAGMDEQFF
CDR3 DNA: TGTGCCAGTAGTAGAGCAGGGATGGATGAGCAGTTCTTC

D gene: NA
J gene: TRBJ1-6
V gene: TRBV25-1
clone size: NA
CDR3 protein: CASSDQGYNSPLHF
CDR3 DNA: TGTGCCAGCAGTGATCAGGGCTATAATTCACCCCTCCACTTT

D gene: NA
J gene: TRBJ2-4
V gene: TRBV7-2
clone size: NA
CDR3 protein: CASSLAGGSDIQYF
CDR3 DNA: TGTGCCAGCAGCTTAGCAGGGGGTAGTGACATTCAGTACTTC

D gene: TRBD1
J gene: TRBJ1-6
V gene: TRBV27
clone size: once
CDR3 protein: CASSLSQGGSYNSPLHF
CDR3 DNA: TGTGCCAGCAGTTTATCACAGGGGGGCTCCTATAATTCACCCCTCCACTTT

D gene: TRBD2
J gene: TRBJ2-2
V gene: TRBV25-1
clone size: NA
CDR3 protein: CASEVAGVRTGELFF
CDR3 DNA: TGTGCCAGCGAGGTAGCGGGAGTAAGGACCGGGGAGCTGTTTTTT

D gene: TRBD1
J gene: TRBJ2-5
V gene: TRBV6-1
clone size: NA
CDR3 protein: CASSDNRDRVGETQYF
CDR3 DNA: TGTGCCAGCAGTGATAACCGGGACAGGGTGGGAGAGACCCAGTACTTC

D gene: TRBD1
J gene: TRBJ1-5
V gene: TRBV4-2
clone size: NA
CDR3 protein: CASSHGQGSGNQPQHF
CDR3 DNA: TGTGCCAGCAGCCACGGACAGGGAAGCGGCAATCAGCCCCAGCATTTT

D gene: TRBD2
J gene: TRBJ2-1
V gene: TRBV28
clone size: NA
CDR3 protein: CAISGDLRAYNEQFF
CDR3 DNA: TGTGCCATAAGCGGGGACCTCAGAGCCTACAATGAGCAGTTCTTC

D gene: TRBD1
J gene: TRBJ1-1
V gene: TRBV19
clone size: NA
CDR3 protein: CASATGGTPEAFF
CDR3 DNA: TGTGCCAGCGCCACAGGGGGCACTCCTGAAGCTTTCTTT

D gene: TRBD1
J gene: TRBJ2-7
V gene: TRBV18
clone size: NA
CDR3 protein: CASSPGQGNYEQYF
CDR3 DNA: TGTGCCAGCTCACCGGGACAGGGGAATTACGAGCAGTACTTC

D gene: TRBD1
J gene: TRBJ2-7
V gene: TRBV15
clone size: NA
CDR3 protein: CATSRDGQGLDEQYF
CDR3 DNA: TGTGCCACCAGCAGAGATGGACAGGGGCTGGACGAGCAGTACTTC

D gene: NA
J gene: TRBJ2-7
V gene: TRBV11-2
clone size: NA
CDR3 protein: CASSRAGNPYEQYF
CDR3 DNA: TGTGCCAGCAGCCGAGCCGGGAACCCCTACGAGCAGTACTTC

D gene: NA
J gene: TRBJ1-1
V gene: TRBV4-3
clone size: NA
CDR3 protein: CASSQDQSGYTEAFF
CDR3 DNA: TGCGCCAGCAGCCAAGATCAATCGGGGTACACTGAAGCTTTCTTT

D gene: NA
J gene: TRBJ2-1
V gene: TRBV20-1
clone size: once
CDR3 protein: CSARPQVEQFF
CDR3 DNA: TGCAGTGCCCGGCCGCAGGTTGAGCAGTTCTTC

D gene: TRBD1
J gene: TRBJ2-4
V gene: TRBV7-9
clone size: NA
CDR3 protein: CASSRGQVLDIQYF
CDR3 DNA: TGTGCCAGCAGCCGAGGACAGGTCCTGGACATTCAGTACTTC

D gene: NA
J gene: TRBJ2-1
V gene: TRBV24-1
clone size: NA
CDR3 protein: CATSDLGDSYNEQFF
CDR3 DNA: TGTGCCACCAGTGATCTAGGGGACTCTTACAATGAGCAGTTCTTC